Detailed here is one T cell receptor beta chain. No antigen is known for it. Clones were read by immunoSEQ multiplex PCR, and TCRdb kept only the in-frame ones, dropping some. Of tens of thousands of clones detected, 75% to 85% appear once; the ten largest clones hold 0.95% to 1.5%. In germline, CDR1 is SEHNR, CDR2 FQNEAQ (reference sequence). The V end lost 2 bases, the J end lost 2 bases, and 4 bases lay between the germline ends. CDR3 length: 12 amino acids. The data originate from a study of OX40 agonist ivuxolimab in advanced cancers. Study-wide findings and caveats: The mean number of expanded clones was higher in CD8+ T cells than in CD4+. The specificity for antigen of the expanded peripheral T cells was not determined.

The clonotype comes from an adult with an advanced solid tumor such as melanoma, head and neck, liver or kidney cancer. The chain links TRBV7-9 to TRBJ2-7; no definite D call. The sample was CD4+ or CD8+ T cells sorted from blood, taken in a trial of the OX40 agonist ivuxolimab. In nucleotides, the CDR3 is TGTGCCAGCAGCTTATCTGCCTACGAGCAGTACTTC. This encodes CASSLSAYEQYF. Full variable domain (rest looked up from reference TRBV7-9 and TRBJ2-7): DTGVSQNPRHKITKRGQNVTFRCDPISEHNRLYWYRQTLGQGPEFLTYFQNEAQLEKSRLLSDRFSAERPKGSFSTLEIQRTEQGDSAMYLCASSLSAYEQYFGPGTRLTVT.